A selection of T cell receptor beta chains follows, all from one sample in a study of cytomegalovirus exposure and HLA in healthy donors. The repertoire was sequenced with immunoSEQ multiplex PCR; TCRdb's copy has only in-frame clones and lacks some. The sample lists some 150,000 clones; roughly 60% were seen once. Sequencing was carried out using PBMCs. All receptors come from a middle-aged man in good health and CMV-seronegative. The CDR3 runs from the conserved cysteine through the conserved F or W. A D gene is named only where the DNA matches it firmly. Only part of the rows carry a size: once, few, many, or a class if the clone is expanded.

V: TRBV2; size: -; J: TRBJ2-7; D: -; CDR3: CASSVRSEQYF; DNA: TGTGCCAGCAGTGTACGTAGCGAGCAGTACTTC
V: TRBV5-4; size: -; J: TRBJ1-3; D: -; CDR3: CASSLGVGGLAGNTIYF; DNA: TGTGCCAGCAGCTTGGGTGTAGGCGGTTTGGCTGGAAACACCATATATTTT
V: TRBV7-2; size: -; J: TRBJ1-5; D: -; CDR3: CASSLFGGGNQPQHF; DNA: TGTGCCAGCAGCTTATTCGGGGGAGGCAATCAGCCCCAGCATTTT
V: TRBV19; size: -; J: TRBJ1-4; D: -; CDR3: CASSIQTGEYEKLFF; DNA: TGTGCCAGTAGTATCCAAACAGGCGAATATGAAAAACTGTTTTTT
V: TRBV6-1; size: few; J: TRBJ2-3; D: TRBD2; CDR3: CASSEVPSGGTSTDTQYF; DNA: TGTGCCAGCAGTGAAGTTCCCAGCGGGGGGACAAGCACAGATACGCAGTATTTT
V: TRBV19; size: -; J: TRBJ1-4; D: -; CDR3: CASRDRQNANEKLFF; DNA: TGTGCCAGTAGAGACAGGCAGAACGCTAATGAAAAACTGTTTTTT
V: TRBV7-2; size: -; J: TRBJ2-3; D: TRBD2; CDR3: CASSLARRAGGITDTQYF; DNA: TGTGCCAGCAGCTTAGCGCGACGAGCGGGGGGGATCACAGATACGCAGTATTTT
V: TRBV28; size: -; J: TRBJ2-1; D: -; CDR3: CASLSALGAYNEQFF; DNA: TGTGCCAGCCTGTCGGCCTTAGGGGCCTACAATGAGCAGTTCTTC
V: TRBV5-4; size: few; J: TRBJ2-5; D: -; CDR3: CASSLEGSVQETQYF; DNA: TGTGCCAGCAGCTTGGAGGGGTCAGTCCAAGAGACCCAGTACTTC
V: TRBV19; size: few; J: TRBJ2-1; D: TRBD2; CDR3: CASRTPGLAGENEQFF; DNA: TGTGCCAGTAGGACCCCGGGACTAGCGGGAGAAAATGAGCAGTTCTTC
V: TRBV30; size: -; J: TRBJ2-1; D: -; CDR3: CAWSVPYSSKKFF; DNA: TGTGCCTGGAGTGTACCCTACTCTAGCAAGAAGTTCTTC
V: TRBV7-9; size: -; J: TRBJ2-7; D: TRBD1; CDR3: CASSLATGQGNEQYF; DNA: TGTGCCAGCAGCTTAGCTACGGGACAGGGGAACGAGCAGTACTTC
V: TRBV20-1; size: -; J: TRBJ1-4; D: -; CDR3: CSADSGEGLFF; DNA: TGCAGTGCTGACAGCGGGGAGGGTCTGTTTTTT
V: TRBV7-9; size: -; J: TRBJ2-7; D: TRBD1; CDR3: CSSRGQAYEQYF; DNA: TGTTCCAGCAGGGGACAGGCCTACGAGCAGTACTTC
V: TRBV4-1; size: -; J: TRBJ1-1; D: -; CDR3: CASSPRGRVETEAFF; DNA: TGCGCCAGCAGCCCCAGGGGTCGGGTAGAGACTGAAGCTTTCTTT
V: TRBV5-1; size: -; J: TRBJ2-7; D: TRBD2; CDR3: CASSLESSGRVSAYEQYF; DNA: TGCGCCAGCAGCTTGGAATCTAGCGGGAGGGTTTCCGCCTACGAGCAGTACTTC
V: TRBV11-1; size: few; J: TRBJ2-5; D: -; CDR3: CASSFHQQEKTQYF; DNA: TGTGCCAGCAGCTTTCACCAGCAGGAAAAGACCCAGTACTTC
V: TRBV4-1; size: -; J: TRBJ2-5; D: TRBD2; CDR3: CASGLTSGQETQYF; DNA: TGCGCCAGCGGGTTGACTAGCGGGCAAGAGACCCAGTACTTC
V: TRBV11-3; size: few; J: TRBJ2-1; D: -; CDR3: CASSLAPGRNNEQFF; DNA: TGTGCCAGCAGCTTAGCCCCCGGGAGAAACAATGAGCAGTTCTTC
V: TRBV28; size: -; J: TRBJ1-4; D: TRBD1; CDR3: CASRTGQVEKLFF; DNA: TGTGCCAGCAGGACAGGGCAGGTTGAAAAACTGTTTTTT
V: TRBV5-1; size: once; J: TRBJ2-7; D: -; CDR3: CASSLVQGYEQYF; DNA: TGCGCCAGCAGCTTGGTTCAGGGATACGAGCAGTACTTC
V: TRBV7-2; size: -; J: TRBJ1-1; D: TRBD1; CDR3: CASSYRGVGAFF; DNA: TGTGCCAGCAGCTACAGGGGAGTGGGAGCTTTCTTT
V: TRBV7-9; size: -; J: TRBJ2-7; D: -; CDR3: CASSLVISYEQYF; DNA: TGTGCCAGCAGCTTAGTTATTTCCTACGAGCAGTACTTC
V: TRBV6-1; size: -; J: TRBJ2-7; D: -; CDR3: CASSDYSYEQYF; DNA: TGTGCCAGCAGTGACTACTCCTACGAGCAGTACTTC
V: TRBV4-1; size: -; J: TRBJ2-7; D: -; CDR3: CASSQVGPADEQYF; DNA: TGCGCCAGCAGCCAAGTTGGCCCTGCCGACGAGCAGTACTTC
V: TRBV23-1; size: few; J: TRBJ2-7; D: TRBD1; CDR3: CASKVPGQENSYEQYF; DNA: TGCGCCAGCAAAGTCCCGGGACAGGAGAACTCCTACGAGCAGTACTTC
V: TRBV5-6; size: -; J: TRBJ2-7; D: -; CDR3: CASSSAGGFEQYF; DNA: TGTGCCAGCAGCTCGGCAGGGGGGTTCGAGCAGTACTTC
V: TRBV21-1; size: few; J: TRBJ2-7; D: -; CDR3: CASSRWGGALVASYEQYF; DNA: TGTGCCAGCAGCCGTTGGGGAGGGGCACTTGTTGCTTCCTACGAGCAGTACTTC